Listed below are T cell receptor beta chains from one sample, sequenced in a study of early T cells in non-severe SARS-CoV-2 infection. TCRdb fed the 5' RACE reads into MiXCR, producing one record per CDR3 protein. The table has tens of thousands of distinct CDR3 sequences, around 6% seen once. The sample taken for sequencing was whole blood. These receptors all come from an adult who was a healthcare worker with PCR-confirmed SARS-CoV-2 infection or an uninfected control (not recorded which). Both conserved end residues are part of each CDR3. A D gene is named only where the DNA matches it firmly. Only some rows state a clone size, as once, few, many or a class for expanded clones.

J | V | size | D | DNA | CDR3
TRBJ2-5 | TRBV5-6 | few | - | TGTGCCAGCAGCTTAGGGGTGACCCAGTACTTC | CASSLGVTQYF
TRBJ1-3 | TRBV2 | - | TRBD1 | TGTGCCAGCAGTGACGATCGACAGGGTTTAGACTTTGGAAACACCATATATTTT | CASSDDRQGLDFGNTIYF
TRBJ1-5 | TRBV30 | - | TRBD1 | TGTGCCTGGAGTCCGGGACAGGGCAATCAGCCCCAGCATTTT | CAWSPGQGNQPQHF
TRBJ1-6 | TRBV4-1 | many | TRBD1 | TGCGCCAGCAGCCCTCACAGGGGATCGGGGTCACCCCTCCACTTT | CASSPHRGSGSPLHF
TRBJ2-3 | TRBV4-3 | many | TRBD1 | TGCGCCAGCAGCCAAGAAAGGGGTCCGAGGGACAGTAGCACAGATACGCAGTATTTT | CASSQERGPRDSSTDTQYF
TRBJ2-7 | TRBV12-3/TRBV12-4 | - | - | TGTGCCATATCGACGGGTTCCTACGAGCAGTACTTC | CAISTGSYEQYF
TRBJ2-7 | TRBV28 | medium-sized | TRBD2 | TGTGCCAGCAGTCAGCTAGCGGGGATGCCCTACGAGCAGTACTTC | CASSQLAGMPYEQYF
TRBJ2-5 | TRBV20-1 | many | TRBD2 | TGCAGTGCTGGTAGCGGGGGGGCGGCAGAGACCCAGTACTTC | CSAGSGGAAETQYF
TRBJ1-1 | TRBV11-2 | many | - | TGTGCCAGCAGCCAGAGGTATCTCGCCAGGTCCTACACTGAAGCTTTCTTT | CASSQRYLARSYTEAFF
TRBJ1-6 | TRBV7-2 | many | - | TGTGCCAGCAGCTTAGGTGGGGGGCGGAATTCACCCCTCCACTTT | CASSLGGGRNSPLHF
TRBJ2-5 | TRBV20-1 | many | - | TGCAGTGCTAGCTTACCACAGGGAGGTGAGACCCAGTACTTC | CSASLPQGGETQYF
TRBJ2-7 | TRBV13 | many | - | TGTGCCAGCAGGATTAAAGGGCGGGGAGGCGAGCAGTACTTC | CASRIKGRGGEQYF
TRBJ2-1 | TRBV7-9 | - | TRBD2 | TGTGCCAGCAGACTTACTAGCGGGTCCTACAATGAGCAGTTCTTC | CASRLTSGSYNEQFF
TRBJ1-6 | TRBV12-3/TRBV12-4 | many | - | TGTGCCAGCAGTCCGGGACTGCCGAGCTCCTATAATTCACCCCTCCACTTT | CASSPGLPSSYNSPLHF
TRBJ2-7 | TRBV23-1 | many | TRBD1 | TGCGCCAGCAGTCAATCAAAGTGCCGGGACAGCTCCTACGAGCAGTACTTC | CASSQSKCRDSSYEQYF
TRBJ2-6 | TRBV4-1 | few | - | TGCGCCAGCAGCTCTAGGACAGTACTCTCTGGGGCCAACGTCCTGACTTTC | CASSSRTVLSGANVLTF
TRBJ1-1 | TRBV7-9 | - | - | TGTGCCAGCAGCTTAGTTGACGCTTTCTTT | CASSLVDAFF
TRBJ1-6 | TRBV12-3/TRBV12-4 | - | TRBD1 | TGTGCCAGCAGTCGTCGGACAGGGCTGGGATCACCCCTCCACTTT | CASSRRTGLGSPLHF
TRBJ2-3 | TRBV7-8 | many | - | TGTGCCAGCAGCTTAGGGCTAGGTAGTTATACGCAGTATTTT | CASSLGLGSYTQYF
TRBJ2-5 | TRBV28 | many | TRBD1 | TGTGCCAGCAGTCACCGGACAGGGGAAGAGACCCAGTACTTC | CASSHRTGEETQYF
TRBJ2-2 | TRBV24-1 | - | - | TGTGCCACCAGCACAGGGCTTAGCGCCGGGGAGCTGTTTTTT | CATSTGLSAGELFF
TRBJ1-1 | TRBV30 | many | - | TGTGCCTGGAGTCTGAAAAGGGGCGTAGCTTTCTTT | CAWSLKRGVAFF